These 31 T cell receptor beta chains were all obtained from the same sample, sequenced in a study of blood T cell repertoires in COVID-19. Repertoires were generated with immunoSEQ multiplex PCR, while TCRdb's copy carries only in-frame clones and drops some. This table holds some 93,000 clones, roughly 90% found once. Input material: peripheral blood. The origin of the receptors is a woman older than 75 with acute or convalescent COVID-19.

The chain links TRBV25-1 to TRBJ2-5; D not resolved. This CDR3 has 11 residues. In germline, CDR1 is MGHDK, CDR2 SYGVNS. Trimming shortened V by 6 bases and J by 4 bases, and 6 bases separated the two germline ends. The CDR3: CASSHTETQYF. CDR3 in DNA: TGTGCCAGCAGCCACACAGAGACCCAGTACTTC.

The count of this clone is one. The rearrangement uses TRBV12-5 and TRBJ1-2; D not certain. Germline loops: CDR1 LGHNT, CDR2 FRNRAP. The CDR3 is 12 residues long. The germline V and J ends were trimmed by 2 bases and 5 bases, with 6 bases remaining between them. CDR3 in DNA: TGTGCTAGTGGTTTGTCTCGTTATGGCTACACCTTC. Its protein product is CASGLSRYGYTF.

For this clone: Different DNA sequences within this sample yield the same CDR3. The rearrangement uses TRBV5-1 and TRBJ1-1; 7 bases are a match to TRBD1. J gave up 5 bases and V 2 bases, and 3 bases lay outside the gene matches. The germline gives CDR1 SGHRS, CDR2 YFSETQ. The CDR3 consists of 13 residues. Here the CDR3 reads CASSLQGSTEAFF. In DNA, the CDR3 is TGCGCCAGCAGCTTACAGGGGAGTACTGAAGCTTTCTTT. Supplemented by reference TRBV5-1 and TRBJ1-1, the full variable domain reads KAGVTQTPRYLIKTRGQQVTLSCSPISGHRSVSWYQQTPGQGLQFLFEYFSETQRNKGNFPGRFSGRQFSNSRSEMNVSTLELGDSALYLCASSLQGSTEAFFGQGTRLTVV.

A few counts support this clone. The rearrangement uses TRBV27 and TRBJ1-6; 11 nucleotides line up with TRBD1. This CDR3 spans 17 amino acids. The ends lost 3 bases at V and 7 bases at J; junction bases unmatched: 8. Germline CDR1 is MNHEY and CDR2 is SMNVEV (reference sequence). The CDR3: CASSFGGQGVWNSPLHF. The CDR3 nucleotides read TGTGCCAGCAGTTTCGGGGGACAGGGGGTATGGAATTCACCCCTCCACTTT.

The genes are TRBV28 and TRBJ2-2; 8 positions match TRBD1. The V and J ends lost 3 bases and 4 bases, in that order; junction bases with no gene match: 4. Germline values: CDR1 MDHEN, CDR2 SYDVKM. The CDR3 runs 15 residues. CDR3 sequence: CASSFADRATGELFF. The CDR3 nucleotides read TGTGCCAGCAGTTTCGCGGACAGGGCCACCGGGGAGCTGTTTTTT.

This clone appeared a single time. The chain couples TRBV20-1 to TRBJ2-5, with D tentatively TRBD1 (6 bases). This CDR3 has 11 residues. Germline assignment: CDR1 DFQATT and CDR2 SNEGSKA (reference sequence). Trimming removed 6 bases at V and 3 bases at J, with 8 bases between. CDR3 loop: CSARTEETQYF. CDR3 DNA: TGCAGTGCGAGGACAGAAGAGACCCAGTACTTC.

The CDR3 DNA reads as TGCGCCAGCAGCTTGGCCGCTAGCCGACCCAATGAGCAGTTCTTC. The encoded protein is CASSLAASRPNEQFF. The chain uses TRBV5-1 and TRBJ2-1, with TRBD2 as a possible D gene (5 bases). With 0 bases removed from V and 6 bases from J, the gap between germline ends came to 13 bases. Germline values: CDR1 SGHRS, CDR2 YFSETQ. The CDR3 spans 15 residues.

This chain connects TRBV18 to TRBJ2-2; TRBD1 matches 10 bases. V dropped 1 base and J dropped 3; count of bases not matched to a gene: 2. CDR1 and CDR2 (germline): KGHSH, LQKENI. The CDR3 spans 16 residues. DNA for the CDR3: TGTGCCAGCTCACCACGGGACAGGGGAGACACCGGGGAGCTGTTTTTT. It encodes CASSPRDRGDTGELFF. The variable domain in full, completed from reference TRBV18 and TRBJ2-2, reads NAGVMQNPRHLVRRRGQEARLRCSPMKGHSHVYWYRQLPEEGLKFMVYLQKENIIDESGMPKERFSAEFPKEGPSILRIQQVVRGDSAAYFCASSPRDRGDTGELFFGEGSRLTVL.

This clone was observed once. The chain joins TRBV7-9 to TRBJ2-7, with TRBD1 matching over 7 bases. Trimming cost V 6 bases and J 6 bases; bases outside gene matches: 5. CDR3 length equals 12 residues. The germline V gene has CDR1 SEHNR and CDR2 FQNEAQ (reference sequence). Here the CDR3 reads CASSLGTAEQYF. For the CDR3, the DNA is TGTGCCAGCAGTTTGGGGACAGCCGAGCAGTACTTC.

The chain uses TRBV7-9 and TRBJ2-1; 8 bases fit TRBD1. Germline CDR1 and CDR2: SEHNR and FQNEAQ (reference sequence). Germline trimming cut 1 base from V and 10 bases from J; bases unmatched to any gene: 9. The CDR3 loop spans 15 amino acids. CDR3 sequence (DNA): TGTGCCAGCAGCTTAGTTAGGACAGGGATTGGGGAGCAGTTCTTC. This translates into CASSLVRTGIGEQFF.

This chain connects TRBV18 to TRBJ1-5, with D perhaps TRBD1 (5 bases). The germline V gene encodes CDR1 KGHSH and CDR2 LQKENI. The CDR3 has 13 residues. V lost 3 bases, J lost 6 bases, and 9 bases lay in between. The CDR3 DNA follows: TGTGCCAGCTCACCCAGGCAGGGTCAGCCCCAGCATTTT. This codes for CASSPRQGQPQHF.

The rearrangement joins TRBV9 to TRBJ1-6; 8 nucleotides align to TRBD1. V lost 5 bases to trimming and J lost 7 bases; unmatched junction nucleotides: 5. The germline gives CDR1 SGDLS, CDR2 YYNGEE. The CDR3 totals 14 residues. CDR3 in amino acids: CASSAGTGNSPLHF. Here the CDR3 DNA reads TGTGCCAGCAGTGCCGGGACAGGCAATTCACCCCTCCACTTT.

The chain joins TRBV10-1 to TRBJ1-1; D is uncertain. V lost 4 bases and J lost 0, with 6 bases in between. Germline CDR1 is WNHNN and CDR2 is SYGVQD (reference sequence). The CDR3 sequence is 13 residues long. The CDR3 reads CASSGHLNTEAFF. DNA for the CDR3: TGCGCCAGCAGTGGTCACTTGAACACTGAAGCTTTCTTT.

The V gene is TRBV15, the J gene TRBJ1-3; D remains ambiguous. The ends were cut back, 5 bases at V and 0 bases at J, with 8 bases in the middle. Germline-derived CDR1 and CDR2 are LNHNV and YYDKDF (reference sequence). The CDR3 sequence is 14 residues long. The CDR3 sequence is CATSSRSSGNTIYF. DNA for the CDR3: TGTGCCACCAGCTCCCGGAGCTCTGGAAACACCATATATTTT.

The V call is TRBV9, the J call TRBJ2-2; TRBD2 matches 7 bases. V gave up 0 bases and J gave up 5 bases; unmatched junction bases: 4. The CDR3 is 15 amino acids. Germline lookup yields CDR1 SGDLS and CDR2 YYNGEE. The CDR3 region has the DNA TGTGCCAGCAGCGTAGAAACCGGGGGGACCGGGGAGCTGTTTTTT. The encoded protein is CASSVETGGTGELFF.

The V call is TRBV4-1, the J call TRBJ2-1; D possibly corresponds to TRBD2 (7 bases). The germline CDR1 and CDR2 sequences are MGHRA and YSYEKL. The V and J ends lost 1 base and 8 bases respectively, with 12 bases between them. This CDR3 is 14 amino acids long. In DNA form, the CDR3 reads TGCGCCAGCAGCCAAGGGGGGGGCAGGGATGAGCAGTTCTTC. Amino acids: CASSQGGGRDEQFF.

The V and J genes are TRBV11-2 and TRBJ2-5; the match to TRBD2 covers 8 bases. V lost 6 bases to trimming and J lost 1 base; unmatched junction nucleotides: 7. Germline loops: CDR1 SGHAT, CDR2 FQNNGV. The length of the CDR3 is 15 residues. CDR3 nucleotide sequence: TGTGCCAGCAGTAATCTCGGGGGGGCCCAAGAGACCCAGTACTTC. Translated, it gives CASSNLGGAQETQYF.

Only one count was recorded for this clone. The chain's CDR3 is CASWRGIITDTQYF. The CDR3 nucleotides read TGTGCCAGCTGGCGGGGGATAATCACAGATACGCAGTATTTT. The chain is built from TRBV2 and TRBJ2-3, with TRBD2 matching 7 bases. This CDR3 spans 14 amino acids. The junction had 7 bases not matched to a gene; V was cut back by 8 bases and J by 2 bases. Germline V gives CDR1 SNHLY, CDR2 FYNNEI.

The chain recombines TRBV6-5 with TRBJ1-5; D is possibly TRBD1 (6 bases). V was shortened by 4 bases and J by 7 bases, with 20 bases between the two germline ends. The CDR3 loop spans 16 amino acids. Per germline, CDR1 MNHEY and CDR2 SVGAGI. The CDR3 spells CASSSGRGDRLQPQHF. The DNA for the CDR3 is TGTGCCAGCAGTTCGGGCAGGGGAGATAGGTTACAGCCCCAGCATTTT.

This clone has just a few counts. The chain links TRBV2 to TRBJ2-1, with TRBD2 matching over 9 bases. The CDR3 runs to 14 residues. V was clipped by 6 bases and J by 7 bases; unmatched bases: 7. The germline gives CDR1 SNHLY, CDR2 FYNNEI. The CDR3 DNA sequence: TGTGCCAGCAGCTGGGTAGCGGGGGTAAATGAGCAGTTCTTC. Translation: CASSWVAGVNEQFF. Drawing the rest from reference TRBV2 and TRBJ2-1, the complete variable domain is EPEVTQTPSHQVTQMGQEVILRCVPISNHLYFYWYRQILGQKVEFLVSFYNNEISEKSEIFDDQFSVERPDGSNFTLKIRSTKLEDSAMYFCASSWVAGVNEQFFGPGTRLTVL.

This chain links TRBV6-6 with TRBJ2-2; D is possibly TRBD1 (8 bases). V shed 5 bases and J shed 2 bases, with 15 bases lying between them. Germline CDR1 and CDR2: MNHNY and SVGAGI (reference sequence). This CDR3 spans 16 amino acids. DNA for the CDR3: TGTGCCAGCAGTCTTTACAGGGGGGGTAACACCGGGGAGCTGTTTTTT. The encoded protein is CASSLYRGGNTGELFF.

CDR3 in amino acids: CASSQEEGYGYTF. CDR3 DNA: TGTGCCAGCAGTCAGGAGGAAGGCTATGGCTACACCTTC. The rearrangement links TRBV6-4 to TRBJ1-2; no reliable D call. The germline V gene encodes CDR1 MRHNA and CDR2 SNTAGT. Trimming cost V 5 bases and J 4 bases, with 11 bases left between them. CDR3 length equals 13 residues.

The chain links TRBV28 to TRBJ1-1; perhaps TRBD1 as D (6 bases). Germline CDR1 reads MDHEN; CDR2 reads SYDVKM. The V end lost 1 base, the J end lost 5 bases, and 17 bases lay between the germline ends. This CDR3 region has 16 residues. The CDR3 spells CASSLLRGRGRTEAFF. The CDR3 bases are TGTGCCAGCAGTTTATTGAGGGGGAGGGGGAGAACTGAAGCTTTCTTT.

V gene TRBV14 combines with J gene TRBJ2-1; no clear D. CDR1 is SGHDN, CDR2 FVKESK, per germline. The CDR3 is 13 amino acids. V was shortened by 8 bases and J by 2 bases, with 10 bases between the two germline ends. Here the CDR3 reads CASLGLPYNEQFF. The CDR3 nucleotides read TGTGCCAGCCTTGGGCTGCCCTACAATGAGCAGTTCTTC.

The genes are TRBV21-1 and TRBJ1-1; the table calls TRBD1, which could not be checked here. TRBV21-1 is a known pseudogene. The CDR3 spans 13 residues. Written as DNA, the CDR3 is TGTGCCAGCAGCCAGGACAGGCCAAGCTATGCTTTCTTT. Translated: CASSQDRPSYAFF.

This clone was found a few times. The genes are TRBV3-1 (or the pseudogene TRBV3-2) and TRBJ2-5; TRBD2 aligns across 8 bases. Germline loops: CDR1 LGHDT, CDR2 YNNKEL (reference sequence). The CDR3 consists of 15 residues. With 4 bases clipped from V and 4 bases from J, the junction kept 8 bases outside the gene matches. The CDR3 DNA sequence: TGTGCCAGCAGCCCCGGACTAGCCCTGGTAGAGACCCAGTACTTC. Protein sequence: CASSPGLALVETQYF.

V gene TRBV6-5 combines with J gene TRBJ2-7; 9 bases agree with TRBD1. Trimming cost V 5 bases and J 4 bases; bases outside gene matches: 9. The CDR3 consists of 15 residues. CDR1 is MNHEY, CDR2 SVGAGI, per germline. The CDR3 bases are TGTGCCAGCAGTCGCGGACAGGGGAAGGGGTACGAGCAGTACTTC. It codes for CASSRGQGKGYEQYF.

As concerns this clone: Other DNA sequences in this sample translate to the same CDR3. The V gene is TRBV5-1, the J gene TRBJ1-1; 7 positions agree with TRBD1. From germline, CDR1 is SGHRS and CDR2 YFSETQ. This CDR3 spans 13 amino acids. V was pared by 2 bases and J by 4 bases, with 2 bases of the junction left unmatched. For the CDR3, the DNA is TGCGCCAGCAGCTTACAGGGGTCCACTGAAGCTTTCTTT. This encodes CASSLQGSTEAFF.

This clone was found a few times. The genes are TRBV10-3 and TRBJ1-1; TRBD1 matches at 11 bases. Germline CDR1 is ENHRY and CDR2 is SYGVKD. This CDR3 comprises 16 residues. Germline trimming cut 6 bases from V and 4 bases from J; bases unmatched to any gene: 10. This chain's CDR3 is CAISSGQGAGSTEAFF. The CDR3 DNA follows: TGTGCCATCAGCTCAGGACAGGGGGCAGGAAGCACTGAAGCTTTCTTT.

The chain couples TRBV7-3 to TRBJ1-2, with TRBD1 as a possible D gene (5 bases). Germline-derived CDR1 and CDR2 are SGHTA and FQGTGA. The CDR3 consists of 13 residues. V was shortened by 8 bases and J by 4 bases, with 14 bases between the two germline ends. CDR3 in amino acids: CASSSGKGYGYTF. The CDR3 bases are TGTGCCAGCTCCTCAGGGAAGGGCTATGGCTACACCTTC.

The chain has TRBV7-9 and TRBJ1-2; D gene uncertain. The V and J ends lost 5 bases and 8 bases respectively, with 21 bases between them. Germline V gene lookup returns CDR1 SEHNR and CDR2 FQNEAQ (reference sequence). CDR3 size: 15 residues. The CDR3 spells CASSQSRGTESGYTF. CDR3 coding DNA: TGTGCCAGCAGCCAATCGCGGGGAACCGAGAGCGGCTACACCTTC.